The 27 T cell receptor beta chains below all came from one sample that was sequenced in a study of cytomegalovirus exposure and HLA in healthy donors. A multiplex PCR was run with 60 Vbeta primers and 13 Jbeta primers. Libraries were prepared by immunoSEQ multiplex PCR; TCRdb keeps only in-frame clonotypes and omits some of them. The table records approximately 160,000 clones, around 85% of them present only once. The sequencing input was PBMCs. The receptor source for this set is a human donor in good health.

The rearrangement uses TRBV9 and TRBJ1-1; D might be TRBD1 (5 bases). V lost 3 bases, J lost 3 bases, and 15 bases lay in between. From germline, CDR1 is SGDLS and CDR2 YYNGEE. The CDR3 sequence is 15 residues long. The CDR3 reads CASSGLAGLDTEAFF. As DNA, the CDR3 is TGTGCCAGCAGCGGTTTGGCAGGGCTAGACACTGAAGCTTTCTTT.

This clone occurred a few times. The chain is built from TRBV5-1 and TRBJ2-2, with unresolved D. Germline assignment: CDR1 SGHRS and CDR2 YFSETQ. CDR3 length: 12 residues. Between the trimmed V and J ends, which lost 0 bases and 6 bases, there was a span of 3 bases. The CDR3 DNA reads as TGCGCCAGCAGCTTGGAGCCCGGGGAGCTGTTTTTT. Translation gives CASSLEPGELFF.

The CDR3 region has the DNA TGCGCCAGCAGCCAAGATCTAGGGGAATTAGCCAAAAACATTCAGTACTTC. This gives the protein CASSQDLGELAKNIQYF. V usage is TRBV4-3 and J usage is TRBJ2-4, with D maybe TRBD1 (5 bases). CDR3 size: 17 residues. The V gene's germline CDR1 is LGHNA and CDR2 YSLEER. V was trimmed by 0 bases and J by 0 bases, leaving 12 bases between them.

The chain employs TRBV25-1 and TRBJ1-4, with D tentatively TRBD1 (6 bases). CDR1 is MGHDK and CDR2 is SYGVNS in the germline V gene. This CDR3 comprises 15 residues. V was pared by 4 bases and J by 4 bases, with 13 bases between. The CDR3: CASSAGQTNNEKLFF. The CDR3 DNA sequence: TGTGCCAGCAGTGCTGGACAGACTAATAATGAAAAACTGTTTTTT.

The rearrangement uses TRBV29-1 and TRBJ2-1; D is ambiguous. CDR1 is SQVTM, CDR2 ANQGSEA, per germline. The CDR3 has 13 amino acids. V lost 7 bases, J lost 9 bases, and 19 bases lay in between. In nucleotides, the CDR3 is TGCAGCGCGGAGAGCGATCAATTTCGTGAGCAGTTCTTC. As protein: CSAESDQFREQFF.

The DNA for the CDR3 is TGCGCCAGCAGTTGTGGAGGACAGGGATGTGGCTACACCTTC. It encodes CASSCGGQGCGYTF. This rearrangement joins TRBV5-1 to TRBJ1-2, with 8 bases lining up with TRBD1. V shed 5 bases, J shed 7 bases, and the junction held 10 bases outside the gene matches. CDR1 SGHRS and CDR2 YFSETQ come from the germline V gene. The CDR3 extends over 14 amino acids.

V is TRBV5-1 and J is TRBJ1-1; possible D gene TRBD1, 5 bases. Germline assignment: CDR1 SGHRS and CDR2 YFSETQ. V was pared by 5 bases and J by 6 bases, with 20 bases between. CDR3 length equals 15 residues. DNA of the CDR3: TGCGCCAGCAGTTGGGGCGGCGAGTCTGTCGCTGAAGCTTTCTTT. It yields the protein CASSWGGESVAEAFF.

The chain is built from TRBV28 and TRBJ1-5; TRBD1 matches at 9 bases. CDR1 is MDHEN and CDR2 is SYDVKM in the germline V gene. CDR3 length: 16 residues. Trimming took 2 bases from V and 3 from J; bases not matched to a gene: 5. The CDR3 DNA reads as TGTGCCAGCAGTTTAGACAGGACAGGGGACAATCAGCCCCAGCATTTT. It specifies CASSLDRTGDNQPQHF.

The genes are TRBV11-3 and TRBJ2-1; a weak D match, TRBD1 (5 bases). V lost 2 bases and J 4 bases, leaving 12 bases between the germline ends. The CDR3 sequence is 15 residues long. CDR1 SGHNT and CDR2 YENEEA come from the germline V gene. CDR3 coding DNA: TGTGCCAGCAGCTTACAGGGCCATGAGTACAATGAGCAGTTCTTC. Protein product: CASSLQGHEYNEQFF.

This clone was seen more than once but under ten times. V gene TRBV7-9 combines with J gene TRBJ1-1; D is possibly TRBD1 (6 bases). CDR1 SEHNR and CDR2 FQNEAQ come from the germline V gene (reference sequence). The CDR3 is 15 residues long. Between the trimmed V and J ends, which lost 1 base and 3 bases, there was a span of 12 bases. The CDR3 protein is CASSLGRGAHTEAFF. The DNA for the CDR3 is TGTGCCAGCAGCTTAGGGCGGGGGGCTCACACTGAAGCTTTCTTT.

The genes are TRBV7-8 and TRBJ1-2; D ambiguous. Germline-derived CDR1 and CDR2 are SGHVS and FQNEAQ. The CDR3 spans 15 residues. Trimming took off 1 base at V and 0 bases at J, with 9 bases between the two ends. CDR3: CASSLGSGANYGYTF. CDR3 DNA sequence: TGTGCCAGCAGCTTAGGATCCGGAGCTAACTATGGCTACACCTTC.

This chain links TRBV7-6 with TRBJ1-5; weak D call: TRBD1 (5 bases). The CDR3 sequence is 14 residues long. With 2 bases removed from V and 3 bases from J, the gap between germline ends came to 8 bases. Germline CDR1 reads SGHVS; CDR2 reads FNYEAQ. This CDR3 is CASSLQGINQPQHF. The CDR3 DNA is TGTGCCAGCAGCTTACAGGGAATCAATCAGCCCCAGCATTTT.

This chain joins TRBV6-4 and TRBJ1-1; 9 nucleotides line up with TRBD1. The CDR3 runs 13 residues. Germline CDR1 is MRHNA and CDR2 is SNTAGT. Trimming cost V 10 bases and J 5 bases; bases outside gene matches: 8. In nucleotides, the CDR3 is TGTGCCACCGGGACAGGGAGTGGAACTGAAGCTTTCTTT. Its protein is CATGTGSGTEAFF.

The chain is built from TRBV19 and TRBJ1-2; TRBD1 might be the D (5 bases). Trimming shortened V by 5 bases and J by 6 bases, and 13 bases separated the two germline ends. The CDR3 has 13 amino acids. Per the germline V gene, CDR1 is LNHDA and CDR2 is SQIVND (reference sequence). CDR3 DNA: TGTGCCAGTAGTCGGGCGGACAAGAATGGCTACACCTTC. It codes for CASSRADKNGYTF.

The genes are TRBV2 and TRBJ1-2, with 7 bases lining up with TRBD1. V shed 6 bases, J shed 4 bases, and the junction held 5 bases outside the gene matches. The CDR3 runs 13 residues. Germline V gene lookup returns CDR1 SNHLY and CDR2 FYNNEI. CDR3 sequence (DNA): TGTGCCAGCAGGGAGGGGGCAGGCTATGGCTACACCTTC. This translates into CASREGAGYGYTF.

The rearrangement joins TRBV7-2 to TRBJ2-7, with a tentative D call TRBD1 (6 bases). V gave up 5 bases and J gave up 3 bases, with 17 bases separating them. This CDR3 has 15 residues. The V gene's germline CDR1 is SGHTA and CDR2 FQGNSA. The CDR3 region is CASSHPRQAHYEQYF. CDR3 coding DNA: TGTGCCAGCAGCCATCCCAGACAGGCCCACTACGAGCAGTACTTC.

The genes are TRBV2 and TRBJ1-1; D possibly corresponds to TRBD1 (6 bases). From germline, CDR1 is SNHLY and CDR2 FYNNEI. The CDR3 runs 12 residues. V lost 9 bases and J 4 bases, leaving 12 bases between the germline ends. CDR3: CASLQGPTEAFF. DNA for the CDR3: TGTGCCAGTTTACAGGGTCCCACTGAAGCTTTCTTT.

The chain carries TRBV13 and TRBJ1-2; D is unclear. Trimming pared 8 bases from V and 7 bases from J, leaving 20 bases between. The CDR3 has 14 amino acids. Germline values: CDR1 PRHDT, CDR2 FYEKMQ (reference sequence). This CDR3 reads CASGTVGQDSGYTF. CDR3 in DNA: TGTGCCAGCGGAACCGTCGGGCAGGACTCTGGCTACACCTTC.

The chain joins TRBV18 to TRBJ2-4, with 14 bases lining up with TRBD2. Germline V gene lookup returns CDR1 KGHSH and CDR2 LQKENI. J gave up 1 base and V 3 bases, and 5 bases lay outside the gene matches. The CDR3 loop spans 18 amino acids. CDR3: CASSPGTSGGYAKNIQYF. The CDR3 nucleotides read TGTGCCAGCTCACCCGGGACTAGCGGGGGTTACGCCAAAAACATTCAGTACTTC. The complete variable domain, with remaining parts taken from reference TRBV18 and TRBJ2-4, reads NAGVMQNPRHLVRRRGQEARLRCSPMKGHSHVYWYRQLPEEGLKFMVYLQKENIIDESGMPKERFSAEFPKEGPSILRIQQVVRGDSAAYFCASSPGTSGGYAKNIQYFGAGTRLSVL.

The V call is TRBV15, the J call TRBJ2-7; D is undetermined. Germline lookup yields CDR1 LNHNV and CDR2 YYDKDF (reference sequence). V gave up 0 bases and J gave up 2 bases, with 11 bases separating them. The CDR3 covers 15 residues. The CDR3 sequence is CATSRDSRVTYEQYF. Written as DNA, the CDR3 is TGTGCCACCAGCAGAGATTCACGGGTAACCTACGAGCAGTACTTC.

Only one count was recorded for this clone. The rearrangement links TRBV9 to TRBJ2-1; D not resolved. Looked up from germline, CDR1 is SGDLS and CDR2 is YYNGEE. This CDR3 region has 13 residues. With 0 bases removed from V and 5 bases from J, the gap between germline ends came to 6 bases. CDR3 region: CASSVDSHNEQFF. The CDR3 DNA reads as TGTGCCAGCAGCGTAGACTCTCACAATGAGCAGTTCTTC.

This chain connects TRBV6-5 to TRBJ2-7, with 7 bases aligning to TRBD1. Germline CDR1 reads MNHEY; CDR2 reads SVGAGI. This CDR3 is 15 amino acids long. Unmatched junction bases numbered 11, after V lost 5 bases and J lost 4 bases. The CDR3 DNA reads TGTGCCAGCAGTCAAGACCGGGACAGATGGTACGAGCAGTACTTC. It translates to CASSQDRDRWYEQYF.

J is TRBJ2-3 and V is TRBV30, with 8 bases aligning to TRBD2. The CDR3 is 14 amino acids. Germline-derived CDR1 and CDR2 are GTSNPN and SVGIG (reference sequence). V lost 3 bases, J lost 2 bases, and 4 bases stayed unmatched. CDR3 coding DNA: TGTGCCTGGAGGGCGGGGGGCCACACAGATACGCAGTATTTT. This gives the protein CAWRAGGHTDTQYF.

V usage is TRBV9 and J usage is TRBJ2-5; TRBD1 matches 8 bases. Germline lookup yields CDR1 SGDLS and CDR2 YYNGEE. The CDR3 spans 14 residues. The V gene end was trimmed by 3 bases and the J gene end by 5 bases; junction bases not matched to a gene: 6. The CDR3 DNA reads TGTGCCAGCAGCGAGGGGACAGGAGGGGAGACCCAGTACTTC. As protein: CASSEGTGGETQYF.

V gene TRBV19 combines with J gene TRBJ1-1, with a possible D match to TRBD1 (5 bases). CDR1 is LNHDA and CDR2 is SQIVND in the germline V gene (reference sequence). V lost 3 bases and J lost 4, with 12 bases in between. The CDR3 has 14 amino acids. The CDR3 protein is CASSILTGGTEAFF. The CDR3 DNA follows: TGTGCCAGTAGTATCCTAACAGGCGGCACTGAAGCTTTCTTT.

V is TRBV29-1 and J is TRBJ2-3; TRBD2 might be the D (5 bases). The germline V and J ends were trimmed by 7 bases and 2 bases, with 13 bases remaining between them. CDR3 length: 13 amino acids. Germline V gene sequence: CDR1 SQVTM, CDR2 ANQGSEA. The CDR3 nucleotides read TGCAGCGGAGGACTGCAGCCCACAGATACGCAGTATTTT. This codes for CSGGLQPTDTQYF.

On this clone: This sample also contains other DNA sequences that code for the same CDR3. V and J are TRBV7-2 and TRBJ2-7; 9 nucleotides match TRBD1. J was trimmed by 4 bases and V by 3 bases; bases with no gene match: 4. CDR1 and CDR2 (germline): SGHTA, FQGNSA. The CDR3 is 14 residues long. The CDR3 loop is CASSFRDRAYEQYF. Here the CDR3 DNA reads TGTGCCAGCAGCTTCCGGGACAGGGCTTACGAGCAGTACTTC.